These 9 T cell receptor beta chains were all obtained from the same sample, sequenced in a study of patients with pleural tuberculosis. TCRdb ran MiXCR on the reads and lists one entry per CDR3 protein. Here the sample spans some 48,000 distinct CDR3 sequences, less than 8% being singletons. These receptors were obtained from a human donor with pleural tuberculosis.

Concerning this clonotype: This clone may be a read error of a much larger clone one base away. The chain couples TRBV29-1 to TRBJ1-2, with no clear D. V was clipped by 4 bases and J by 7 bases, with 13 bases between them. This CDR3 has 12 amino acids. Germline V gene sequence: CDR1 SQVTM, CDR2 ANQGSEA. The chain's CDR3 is CSVVTRSTGYTF. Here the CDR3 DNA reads TGCAGCGTTGTGACTCGCAGTACTGGCTACACCTTC.

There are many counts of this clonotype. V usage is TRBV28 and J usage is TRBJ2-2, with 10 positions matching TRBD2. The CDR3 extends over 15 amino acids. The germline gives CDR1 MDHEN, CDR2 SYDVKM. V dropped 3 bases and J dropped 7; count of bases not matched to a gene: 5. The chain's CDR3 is CASSFASGSVGELFF. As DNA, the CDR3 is TGTGCCAGCAGTTTCGCTAGCGGGAGTGTCGGGGAGCTGTTTTTT.

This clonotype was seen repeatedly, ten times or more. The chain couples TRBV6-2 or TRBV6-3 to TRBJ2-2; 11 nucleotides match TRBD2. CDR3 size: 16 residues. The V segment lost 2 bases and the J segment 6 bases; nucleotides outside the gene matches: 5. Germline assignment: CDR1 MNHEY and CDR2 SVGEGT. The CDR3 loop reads CASSYGASGRPGELFF. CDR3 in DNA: TGTGCCAGCAGTTACGGGGCTAGCGGGAGGCCCGGGGAGCTGTTTTTT.

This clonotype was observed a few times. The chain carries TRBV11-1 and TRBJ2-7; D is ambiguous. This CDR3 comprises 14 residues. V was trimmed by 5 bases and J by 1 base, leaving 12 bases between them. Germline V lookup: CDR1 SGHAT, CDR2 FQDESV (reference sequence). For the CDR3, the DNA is TGTGCCAGCAGCGAGAGGACGGTTTCCTACGAGCAGTACTTC. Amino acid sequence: CASSERTVSYEQYF.

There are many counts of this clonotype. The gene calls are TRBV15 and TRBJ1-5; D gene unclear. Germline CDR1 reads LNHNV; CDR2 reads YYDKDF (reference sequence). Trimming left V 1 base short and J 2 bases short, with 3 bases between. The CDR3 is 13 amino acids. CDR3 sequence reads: CATSRGGNQPQHF. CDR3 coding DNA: TGTGCCACCAGCAGAGGTGGCAATCAGCCCCAGCATTTT.

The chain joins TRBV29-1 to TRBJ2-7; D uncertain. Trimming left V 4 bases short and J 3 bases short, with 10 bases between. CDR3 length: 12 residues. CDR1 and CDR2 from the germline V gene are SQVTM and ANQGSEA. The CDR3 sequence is CSVVRNHYEQYF. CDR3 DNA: TGCAGCGTTGTGAGGAACCACTACGAGCAGTACTTC.

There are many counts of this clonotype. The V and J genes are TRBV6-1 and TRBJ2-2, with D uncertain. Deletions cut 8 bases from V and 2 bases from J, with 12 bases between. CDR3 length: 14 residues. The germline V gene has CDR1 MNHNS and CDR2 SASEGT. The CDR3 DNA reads TGTGCCAGCTGTCATAGCTTCAACACCGGGGAGCTGTTTTTT. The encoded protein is CASCHSFNTGELFF.

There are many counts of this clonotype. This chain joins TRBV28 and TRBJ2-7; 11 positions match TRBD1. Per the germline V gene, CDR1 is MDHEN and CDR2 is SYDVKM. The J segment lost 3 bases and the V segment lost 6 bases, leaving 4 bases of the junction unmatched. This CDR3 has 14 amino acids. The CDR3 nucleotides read TGTGCCAGCAGACTCGGGACAGGGGGCTACGAGCAGTACTTC. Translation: CASRLGTGGYEQYF.

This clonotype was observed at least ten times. The CDR3 DNA sequence: TGTGCCAGCAGTTCAGGCAGACAGGCGGGCTACACCTTC. Protein product: CASSSGRQAGYTF. This chain links TRBV27 with TRBJ1-2; perhaps TRBD1 as D (6 bases). Germline assignment: CDR1 MNHEY and CDR2 SMNVEV (reference sequence). CDR3 length: 13 residues. The V and J ends lost 4 bases and 8 bases respectively, with 14 bases between them.